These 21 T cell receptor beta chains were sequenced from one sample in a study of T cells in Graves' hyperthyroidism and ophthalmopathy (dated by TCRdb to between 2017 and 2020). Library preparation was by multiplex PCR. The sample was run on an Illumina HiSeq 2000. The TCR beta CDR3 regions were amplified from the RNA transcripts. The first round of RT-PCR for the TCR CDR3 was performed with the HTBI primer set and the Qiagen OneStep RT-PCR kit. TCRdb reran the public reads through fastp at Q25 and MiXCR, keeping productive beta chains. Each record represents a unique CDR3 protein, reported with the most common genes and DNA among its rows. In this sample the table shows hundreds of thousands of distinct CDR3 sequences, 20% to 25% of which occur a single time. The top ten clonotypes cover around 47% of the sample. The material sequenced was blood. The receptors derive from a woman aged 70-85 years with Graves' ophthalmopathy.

CDR3 residues: CSATRGGAGTEAFF. The CDR3 DNA sequence: TGCAGTGCCACCCGGGGGGGGGCGGGAACTGAAGCTTTCTTT. This sequence joins TRBV20-1 and TRBJ1-1; D is possibly TRBD1 (6 bases). V was clipped by 6 bases and J by 5 bases, with 19 bases between them. The CDR3 runs to 14 residues. Germline V gene sequence: CDR1 DFQATT, CDR2 SNEGSKA (reference sequence).

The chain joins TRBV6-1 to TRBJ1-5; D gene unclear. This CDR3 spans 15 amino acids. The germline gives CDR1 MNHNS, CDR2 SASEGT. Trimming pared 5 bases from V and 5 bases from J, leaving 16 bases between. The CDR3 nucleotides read TGTGCCAGCAGTCACAAGCCTGGAACTTATCAGCCCCAGCATTTT. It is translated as CASSHKPGTYQPQHF.

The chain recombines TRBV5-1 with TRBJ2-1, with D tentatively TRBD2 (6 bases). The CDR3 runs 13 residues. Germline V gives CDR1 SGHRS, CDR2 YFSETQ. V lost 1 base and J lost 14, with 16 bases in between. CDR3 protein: CASSLFGQGGEFF. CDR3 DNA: TGCGCCAGCAGCTTGTTTGGCCAGGGAGGCGAGTTCTTC.

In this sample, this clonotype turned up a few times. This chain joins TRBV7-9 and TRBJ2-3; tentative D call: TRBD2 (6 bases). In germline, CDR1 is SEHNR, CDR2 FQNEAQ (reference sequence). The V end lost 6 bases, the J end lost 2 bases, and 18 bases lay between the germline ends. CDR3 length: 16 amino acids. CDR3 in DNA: TGTGCCAGCAGTCCTCCCGGGGGAGCCCCCACAGATACGCAGTATTTT. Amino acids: CASSPPGGAPTDTQYF.

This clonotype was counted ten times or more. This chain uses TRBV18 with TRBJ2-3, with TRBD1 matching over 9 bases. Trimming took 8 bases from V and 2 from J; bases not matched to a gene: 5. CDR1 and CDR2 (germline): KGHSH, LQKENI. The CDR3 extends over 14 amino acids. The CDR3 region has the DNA TGTGCCAGCAGTCGGACAGGGGACACAGATACGCAGTATTTT. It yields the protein CASSRTGDTDTQYF.

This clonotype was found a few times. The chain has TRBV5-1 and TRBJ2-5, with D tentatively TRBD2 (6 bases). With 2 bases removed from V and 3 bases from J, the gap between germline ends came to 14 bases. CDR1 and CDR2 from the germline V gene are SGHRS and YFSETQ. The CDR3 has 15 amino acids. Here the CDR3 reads CASSFVLAFKETQYF. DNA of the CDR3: TGCGCCAGCAGCTTCGTCCTAGCGTTTAAAGAGACCCAGTACTTC. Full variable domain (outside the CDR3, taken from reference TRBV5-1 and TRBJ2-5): KAGVTQTPRYLIKTRGQQVTLSCSPISGHRSVSWYQQTPGQGLQFLFEYFSETQRNKGNFPGRFSGRQFSNSRSEMNVSTLELGDSALYLCASSFVLAFKETQYFGPGTRLLVL.

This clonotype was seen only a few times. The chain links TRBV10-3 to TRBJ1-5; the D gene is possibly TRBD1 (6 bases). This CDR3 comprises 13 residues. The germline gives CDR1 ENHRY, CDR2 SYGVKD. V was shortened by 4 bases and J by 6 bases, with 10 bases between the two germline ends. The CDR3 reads CAISGTAGQPQHF. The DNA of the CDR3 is TGTGCCATCAGTGGGACAGCCGGTCAGCCCCAGCATTTT.

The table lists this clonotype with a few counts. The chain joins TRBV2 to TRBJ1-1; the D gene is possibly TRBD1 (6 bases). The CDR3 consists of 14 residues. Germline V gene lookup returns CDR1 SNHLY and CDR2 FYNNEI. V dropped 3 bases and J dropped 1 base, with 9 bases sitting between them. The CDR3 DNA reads TGTGCCAGCAGTGATTGGACAGCGAACACTGAAGCTTTCTTT. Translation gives CASSDWTANTEAFF.

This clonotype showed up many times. The CDR3 nucleotides are TGTGCCAGCAGTTACTACACAACTAATGAAAAACTGTTTTTT. Protein: CASSYYTTNEKLFF. This sequence joins TRBV6-6 and TRBJ1-4; no clear D. Trimming pared 1 base from V and 0 bases from J, leaving 3 bases between. This CDR3 has 14 residues. Germline V gene sequence: CDR1 MNHNY, CDR2 SVGAGI (reference sequence).

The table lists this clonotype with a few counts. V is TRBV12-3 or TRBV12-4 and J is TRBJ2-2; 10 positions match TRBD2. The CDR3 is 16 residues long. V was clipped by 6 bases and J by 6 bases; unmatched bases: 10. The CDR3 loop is CASSLSGTSVPGELFF. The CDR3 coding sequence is TGTGCCAGCAGCCTATCCGGGACTAGCGTTCCCGGGGAGCTGTTTTTT.

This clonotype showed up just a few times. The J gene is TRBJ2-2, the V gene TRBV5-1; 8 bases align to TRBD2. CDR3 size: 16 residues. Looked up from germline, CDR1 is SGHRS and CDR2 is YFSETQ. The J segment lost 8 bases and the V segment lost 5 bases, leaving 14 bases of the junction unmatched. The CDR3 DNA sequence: TGCGCCAGCAGTCCTTCGGGAGCGGGAGTTTCGGGGGAGCTGTTTTTT. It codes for CASSPSGAGVSGELFF.

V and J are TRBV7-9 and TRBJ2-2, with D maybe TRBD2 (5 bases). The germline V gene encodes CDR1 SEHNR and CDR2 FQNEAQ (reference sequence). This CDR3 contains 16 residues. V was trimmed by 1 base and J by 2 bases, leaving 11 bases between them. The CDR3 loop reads CASSLGVSANTGELFF. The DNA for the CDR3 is TGTGCCAGCAGCTTAGGTGTTAGCGCCAACACCGGGGAGCTGTTTTTT. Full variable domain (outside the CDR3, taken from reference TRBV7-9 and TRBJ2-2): DTGVSQNPRHKITKRGQNVTFRCDPISEHNRLYWYRQTLGQGPEFLTYFQNEAQLEKSRLLSDRFSAERPKGSFSTLEIQRTEQGDSAMYLCASSLGVSANTGELFFGEGSRLTVL.

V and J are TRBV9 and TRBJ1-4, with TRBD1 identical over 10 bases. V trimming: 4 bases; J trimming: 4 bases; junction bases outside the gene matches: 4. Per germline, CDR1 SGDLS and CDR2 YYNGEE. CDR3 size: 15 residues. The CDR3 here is CASSSTGGRNEKLFF. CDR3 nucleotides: TGTGCCAGCAGCTCGACAGGGGGCCGTAATGAAAAACTGTTTTTT.

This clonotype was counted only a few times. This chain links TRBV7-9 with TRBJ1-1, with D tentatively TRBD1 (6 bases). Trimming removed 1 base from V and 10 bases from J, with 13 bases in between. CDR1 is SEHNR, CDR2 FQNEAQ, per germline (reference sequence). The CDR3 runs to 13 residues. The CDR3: CASSLGAFRGAFF. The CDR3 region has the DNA TGTGCCAGCAGCTTAGGGGCCTTCAGGGGAGCTTTCTTT.

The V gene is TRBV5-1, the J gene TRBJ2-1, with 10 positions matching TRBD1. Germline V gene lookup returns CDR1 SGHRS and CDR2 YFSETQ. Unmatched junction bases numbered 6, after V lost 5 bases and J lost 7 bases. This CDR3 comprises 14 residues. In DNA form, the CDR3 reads TGCGCCAGCAGGATGACAGGGGGCACGAATGAGCAGTTCTTC. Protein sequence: CASRMTGGTNEQFF.

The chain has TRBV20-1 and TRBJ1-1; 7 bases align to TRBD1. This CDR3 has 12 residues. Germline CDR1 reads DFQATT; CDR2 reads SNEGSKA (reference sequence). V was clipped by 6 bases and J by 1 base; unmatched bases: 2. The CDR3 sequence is CSAGQANTEAFF. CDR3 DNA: TGCAGTGCCGGACAGGCGAACACTGAAGCTTTCTTT.

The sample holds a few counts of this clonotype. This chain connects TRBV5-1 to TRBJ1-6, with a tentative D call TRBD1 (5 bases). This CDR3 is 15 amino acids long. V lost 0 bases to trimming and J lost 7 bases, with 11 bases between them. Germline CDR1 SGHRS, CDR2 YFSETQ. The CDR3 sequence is CASSLGGEWNSPLHF. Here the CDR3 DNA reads TGCGCCAGCAGCTTGGGGGGGGAATGGAATTCACCCCTCCACTTT.

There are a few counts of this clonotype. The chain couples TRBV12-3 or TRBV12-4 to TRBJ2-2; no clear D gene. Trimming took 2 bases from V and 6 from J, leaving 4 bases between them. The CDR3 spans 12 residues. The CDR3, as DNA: TGTGCCAGCAGTTTACCGGCCGGGGAGCTGTTTTTT. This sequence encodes CASSLPAGELFF.

CDR3 sequence: CASSQPTILNTEAFF. CDR3 sequence (DNA): TGTGCCAGCAGCCAACCGACCATCCTGAACACTGAAGCTTTCTTT. The chain joins TRBV4-2 to TRBJ1-1; D gene uncertain. The CDR3 loop spans 15 amino acids. CDR1 and CDR2 (germline): LGHNA, YNFKEQ. Trimming took 2 bases from V and 0 from J, leaving 10 bases between them.

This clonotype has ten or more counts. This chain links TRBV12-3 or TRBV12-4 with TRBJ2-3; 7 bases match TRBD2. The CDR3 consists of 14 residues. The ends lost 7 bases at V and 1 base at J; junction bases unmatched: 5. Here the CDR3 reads CASNRGRRTDTQYF. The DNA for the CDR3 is TGTGCCAGCAATCGCGGGAGACGCACAGATACGCAGTATTTT.

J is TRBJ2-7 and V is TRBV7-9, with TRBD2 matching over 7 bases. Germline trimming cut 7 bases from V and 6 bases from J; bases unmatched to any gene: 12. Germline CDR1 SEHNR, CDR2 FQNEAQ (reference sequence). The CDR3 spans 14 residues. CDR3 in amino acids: CASTQTSRSGEQYF. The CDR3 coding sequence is TGTGCCAGCACCCAGACTAGCAGGAGCGGCGAGCAGTACTTC. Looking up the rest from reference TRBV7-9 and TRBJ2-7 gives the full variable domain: DTGVSQNPRHKITKRGQNVTFRCDPISEHNRLYWYRQTLGQGPEFLTYFQNEAQLEKSRLLSDRFSAERPKGSFSTLEIQRTEQGDSAMYLCASTQTSRSGEQYFGPGTRLTVT.